This record concerns one TCR beta chain sequence. This clonotype was found a few times. Its antigen is unknown. The input lacks base qualities; no much larger clone sits a single base away. The data derive from a study of naive and memory T cell subsets (dated by TCRdb to the late 2010s). In the study overall: An open-source, UMI-based TCR alpha and beta sequencing pipeline was applied to sorted naive and memory peripheral blood T cell subsets. Complete agreement was observed between the functional CMV T cell responses and the IgG serology results. RNA was DNase-treated and reverse transcribed with TCR constant-region primers, mostly using SuperScript III.

The study at large found these results: Each clonotype was defined as a single alpha or beta chain sequence rather than as a paired alpha/beta receptor. A power law was followed by TCR abundance, with an exponent that differed between naive and memory subsets but was consistent across the three individuals. The repertoire findings for the naive and memory subsets could not be validated, as no ground truth was available. After error correction, over 90% of naive TCR sequences appeared only once, giving much steeper abundance distributions than memory subsets. In both CD4 and CD8 cells, going from naive through CM, EM and EMRA, the Gini index went up while Shannon and inverse Simpson diversity went down. RNA-based TCR counts may be influenced by expression changes linked to T cell activation and differentiation.

TCR alpha and beta chain libraries were amplified separately from the second PCR step onward. The CMV status of each donor was determined by measuring IFNgamma production from CD4+ T cells after fresh PBMCs had been stimulated overnight with CMV viral lysate. Miltenyi beads were used first to positively select CD4 T cells, and CD8 T cells were then positively selected from the CD4-negative fraction. Cells stained for CD3, CD4, CD8, CD45RA, CD27 and a live/dead dye were sorted on a BD Aria II into four subsets by CD45RA and CD27. Blood came from a few healthy volunteers, each fractionated into CD4 and CD8 T cells and then into four differentiation subsets. Approximately 120 ml of peripheral blood was collected from each donor, and PBMC were isolated by Ficoll-Paque PLUS density-gradient centrifugation. The sorted cells were lysed in RLT buffer, after which RNA was extracted using a Qiagen RNeasy kit and kept at -80 degrees C.

The CDR3, cysteine through phenylalanine, is 14 amino acids long. Only CDR3 DNA remains: 42 bases, in frame from the first base. Between the V and J ends, shortened by 0 bases and 10 bases respectively, the junction contains 13 bases. The CDR1 and CDR2 encoded by the germline V gene are SGDLS and YYNGEE. The library was generated by UMI-ligation and nested PCR. The beta constant-region primer was an equimolar mix of two oligonucleotides covering both TRBC1 and TRBC2. The ligated cDNA went through four rounds of PCR with nested alpha and beta constant-region primers together with the SP2 primer. A single-stranded oligonucleotide carrying the SP2 primer and a 12-nucleotide UMI was ligated to the 3' end of the cDNA by T4 RNA ligase 1. The ligation reaction was incubated at 16°C for roughly 19-24 hours. PCR2 was typically performed as a SYBR Green qPCR and was stopped at a predetermined threshold so that over-amplification was prevented. Apart from the first purification, every purification step used Agencourt AMPure XP magnetic beads. Library quantification was done by Qubit, followed by a TapeStation check on which the main peak was expected at around 650 bp. Pooled libraries were sequenced on an Illumina MiSeq with v2 2x251 paired-end kits, typically giving roughly 1-2.3 million reads per sample. Each sample was pooled at about 4 nM, and about 5-8% PhiX was included to help cluster recognition. Concerning the study's data processing: V and J genes were assigned to Demultiplexor-processed FASTQ reads by Decombinator through tag matching, with a single base-pair mismatch being allowed. By using UMIs, Collapsinator corrected both sequencing errors and the frequency errors caused by PCR heterogeneity. TCRs were translated and CDR3s were extracted from the conserved cysteine to the FGXG phenylalanine by CDR3Translator, with non-productive sequences being flagged. Gini, Shannon entropy and inverse Simpson indices were calculated on repertoires subsampled to equal numbers of UMI-defined TCRs. Within the linear range, a power law was fitted by maximum likelihood to the distributions of clonotype abundance. For one naive CD8 sample, the pipeline and MIGEC produced similar UMI counts, unique TCR numbers and clonal distributions. A set of under 8,500 CMV-associated CDR3 sequences, compiled from VDJdb and a published dataset, was used to search the repertoires. Using fastp trimming at Q25 and MiXCR clonotype assembly, TCRdb reanalyzed the public sequencing data and kept in-frame beta chains. Every CDR3 protein is listed once, alongside the most common genes and DNA of its rows. The V and J calls come from TCRdb's annotation, not from the publication. The sample profile shows 95,000 to 150,000 distinct CDR3 sequences; over 30% of them were found once. Together, the top ten hold around 0.92% of the sample.

Recombination joined TRBV9 with TRBJ1-4, and possibly TRBD1, on 5 matching bases. The receptor was isolated from a human donor in good health. Sequenced sample: central memory CD4+ T cells from blood. The sample's cell subset or site label, in plain terms: central memory, CD45RA- CD27+. The DNA is TGTGCCAGCAGCGTAGAGGGGAATTTTCGAAAACTGTTTTTT. Its coded protein is CASSVEGNFRKLFF.